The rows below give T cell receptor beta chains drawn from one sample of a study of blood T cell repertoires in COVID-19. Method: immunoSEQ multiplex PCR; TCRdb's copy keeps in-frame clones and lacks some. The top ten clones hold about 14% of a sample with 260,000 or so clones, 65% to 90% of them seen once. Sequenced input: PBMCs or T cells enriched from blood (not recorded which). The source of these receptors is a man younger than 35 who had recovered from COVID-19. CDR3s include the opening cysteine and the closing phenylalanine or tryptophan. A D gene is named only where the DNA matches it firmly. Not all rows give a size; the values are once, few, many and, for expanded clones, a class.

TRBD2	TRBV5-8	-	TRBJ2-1	TGTGCCAGCAGCATCGGTTCTGGCGGGAGTACTACGGATGAGCAGTTCTTC	CASSIGSGGSTTDEQFF
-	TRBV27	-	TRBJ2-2	TGTGCCAGCATCCCCCTTATGGGGACTCACACCGGGGAGCTGTTTTTT	CASIPLMGTHTGELFF
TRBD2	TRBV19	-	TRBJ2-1	TGTGCCAGTAGTATACGGGGGGATGAGCAGTTCTTC	CASSIRGDEQFF
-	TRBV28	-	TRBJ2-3	TGTGCCAGCAGTTTGATGGAGGGCACAGATACGCAGTATTTT	CASSLMEGTDTQYF
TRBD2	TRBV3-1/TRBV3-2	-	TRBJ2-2	TGTGCCAGCAGCCAAGTCTCGGGACTAGCGGGGTTAACCGGGGAGCTGTTTTTT	CASSQVSGLAGLTGELFF
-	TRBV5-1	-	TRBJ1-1	TGCGCCAGCAGCTTGGTGCAGGGTCGTTTCACTGAAGCTTTCTTT	CASSLVQGRFTEAFF
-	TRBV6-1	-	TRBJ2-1	TGTGCCAGCAGTGATGCGCCACTATCCTACAATGAGCAGTTCTTC	CASSDAPLSYNEQFF
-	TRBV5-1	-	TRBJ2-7	TGCGCCAGCAGCTTGGCAGGGTCTTACGAGCAGTACTTC	CASSLAGSYEQYF
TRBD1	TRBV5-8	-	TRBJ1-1	TGTGCCAGCAGCTGGGGGACAGGTAACACTGAAGCTTTCTTT	CASSWGTGNTEAFF
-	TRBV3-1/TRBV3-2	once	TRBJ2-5	TGTGCCAGCAGCCAAGCCAGGGTTCGGGAGACCCAGTACTTC	CASSQARVRETQYF
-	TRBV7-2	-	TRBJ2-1	TGTGCCAGCAGCTTCCAGGCGTACAATGAGCAGTTCTTC	CASSFQAYNEQFF
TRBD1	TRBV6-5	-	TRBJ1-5	TGTGCCAGTGATAGGACAGGGGGTTATCAGCCCCAGCATTTT	CASDRTGGYQPQHF
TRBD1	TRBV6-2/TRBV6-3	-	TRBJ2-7	TGTGCCAGCAGTGCCACCGGGACAGGTATCTACGAGCAGTACTTC	CASSATGTGIYEQYF
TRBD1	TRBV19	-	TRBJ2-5	TGTGCCAGTAGTATAGCTCAGGACAGGCCGACCCAGTACTTC	CASSIAQDRPTQYF
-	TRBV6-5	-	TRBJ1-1	TGTGCCAGCAGTTACGCGGACAAGGACACTGAAGCTTTCTTT	CASSYADKDTEAFF
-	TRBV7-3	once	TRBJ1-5	TGTGCCAGCAGTTGGACTTTCGGTCAGCCCCAGCATTTT	CASSWTFGQPQHF
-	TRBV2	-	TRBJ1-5	TGTGCCAGCAGTGTTCAGGGCTCCTATCAGCCCCAGCATTTT	CASSVQGSYQPQHF
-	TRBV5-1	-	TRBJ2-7	TGCGCCAGCAGCCCGCAGGGGCCACCCAGCGACGAGCAGTACTTC	CASSPQGPPSDEQYF
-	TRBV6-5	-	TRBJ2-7	TGTGCCAGCGGTTGGACGCCGGGGGCCTACGAGCAGTACTTC	CASGWTPGAYEQYF
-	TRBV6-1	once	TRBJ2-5	TGTGCCAGCAGTGAATCGGGGACGGGAGTGGAGACCCAGTACTTC	CASSESGTGVETQYF
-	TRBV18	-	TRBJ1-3	TGTGCCAGCTCACCGGAGGTCGCCCGGGCTGGAAACACCATATATTTT	CASSPEVARAGNTIYF
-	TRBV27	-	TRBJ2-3	TGTGCCAGCAGTTGGGCTAGCGCTACAGATACGCAGTATTTT	CASSWASATDTQYF
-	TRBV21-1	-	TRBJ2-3	TGTGCCAGCAGACACAACACTAGCGGGAAGACAGATACGCAGTATTTT	CASRHNTSGKTDTQYF
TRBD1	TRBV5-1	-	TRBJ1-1	TGCGCCAGCAGCTTTTGGGGACAGGGCCACACTGAAGCTTTCTTT	CASSFWGQGHTEAFF
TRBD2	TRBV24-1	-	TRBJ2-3	TGTGCCACCAGTGAAGGACTAGGGGCAGATACGCAGTATTTT	CATSEGLGADTQYF
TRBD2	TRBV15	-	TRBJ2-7	TGTGCCACCAGCAGAGATCCAAGCGGGAGAACGATTCTCCACGAGCAGTACTTC	CATSRDPSGRTILHEQYF
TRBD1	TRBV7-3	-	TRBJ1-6	TGTGCCAGCAGCTTACGGTCAGGGGGTTATAATTCACCCCTCCACTTT	CASSLRSGGYNSPLHF
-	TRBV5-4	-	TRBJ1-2	TGTGCCAGCAGCTTGAGACAGTCTAACTATGGCTACACCTTC	CASSLRQSNYGYTF
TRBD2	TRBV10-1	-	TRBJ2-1	TGCGCCAGCAGTGAGAACCCTAGCGGGAGGTGGAATGAGCAGTTCTTC	CASSENPSGRWNEQFF
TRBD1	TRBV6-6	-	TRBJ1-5	TGTGCCAGCAGTTCGTACAGGGGAGGCAATCAGCCCCAGCATTTT	CASSSYRGGNQPQHF
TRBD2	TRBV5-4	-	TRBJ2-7	TGTGCCAGCAGCTTGTCGTCTAGCGGGAACTACGAGCAGTACTTC	CASSLSSSGNYEQYF
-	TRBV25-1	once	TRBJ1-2	TGTGCCAGCAGTGACAGGTGGAACTATGGCTACACCTTC	CASSDRWNYGYTF
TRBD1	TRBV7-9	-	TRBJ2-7	TGTGCCAGCAGCTACAGACAGGGCCACGAGCAGTACTTC	CASSYRQGHEQYF
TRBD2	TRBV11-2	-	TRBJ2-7	TGTGCCAGCAGCTTAGAGACTTCAGGACTAGTCCCCTACGAGCAGTACTTC	CASSLETSGLVPYEQYF
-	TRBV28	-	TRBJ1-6	TGTGCCAGTCTTGGGAGACAATATTCACCCCTCCACTTT	CASLGRQYSPLHF